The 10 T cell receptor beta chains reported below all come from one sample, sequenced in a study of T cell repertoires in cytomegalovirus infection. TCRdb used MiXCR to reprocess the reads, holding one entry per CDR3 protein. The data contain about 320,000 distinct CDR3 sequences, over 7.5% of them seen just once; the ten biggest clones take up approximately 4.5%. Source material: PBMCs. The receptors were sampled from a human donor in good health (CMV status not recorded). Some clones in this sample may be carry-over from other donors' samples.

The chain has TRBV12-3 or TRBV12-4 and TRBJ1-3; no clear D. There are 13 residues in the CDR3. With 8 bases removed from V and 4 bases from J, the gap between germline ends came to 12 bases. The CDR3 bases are TGTGCCAGCCGCACTTCTGTCGGAAACACCATATATTTT. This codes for CASRTSVGNTIYF.

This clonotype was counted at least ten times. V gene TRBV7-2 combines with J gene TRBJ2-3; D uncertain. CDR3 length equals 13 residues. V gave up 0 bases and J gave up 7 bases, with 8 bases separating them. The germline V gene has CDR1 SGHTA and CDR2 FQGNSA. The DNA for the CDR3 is TGTGCCAGCAGCTTAGCGCCAGGACATACGCAGTATTTT. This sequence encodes CASSLAPGHTQYF.

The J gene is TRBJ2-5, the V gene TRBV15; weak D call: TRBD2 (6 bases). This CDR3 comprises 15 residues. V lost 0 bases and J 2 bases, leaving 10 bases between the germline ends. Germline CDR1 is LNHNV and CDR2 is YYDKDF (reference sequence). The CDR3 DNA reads TGTGCCACCAGCAGAGATGGGGGGAGTCAAGAGACCCAGTACTTC. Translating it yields CATSRDGGSQETQYF.

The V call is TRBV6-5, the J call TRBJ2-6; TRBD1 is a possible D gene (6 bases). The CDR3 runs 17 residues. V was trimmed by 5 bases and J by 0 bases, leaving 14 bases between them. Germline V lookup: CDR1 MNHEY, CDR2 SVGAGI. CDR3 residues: CASSSRGGSSGANVLTF. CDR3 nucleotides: TGTGCCAGCAGTAGCCGAGGGGGTAGCTCTGGGGCCAACGTCCTGACTTTC.

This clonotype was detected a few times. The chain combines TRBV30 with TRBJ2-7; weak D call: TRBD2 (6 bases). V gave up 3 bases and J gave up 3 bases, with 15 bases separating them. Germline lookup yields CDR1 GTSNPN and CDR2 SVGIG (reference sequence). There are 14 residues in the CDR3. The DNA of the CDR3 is TGTGCCTGGAGCCTCAGGCTAGCGTTCTACGAGCAGTACTTC. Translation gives CAWSLRLAFYEQYF. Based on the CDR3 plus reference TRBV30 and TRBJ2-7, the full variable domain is SQTIHQWPATLVQPVGSPLSLECTVEGTSNPNLYWYRQAAGRGLQLLFYSVGIGQISSEVPQNLSASRPQDRQFILSSKKLLLSDSGFYLCAWSLRLAFYEQYFGPGTRLTVT.

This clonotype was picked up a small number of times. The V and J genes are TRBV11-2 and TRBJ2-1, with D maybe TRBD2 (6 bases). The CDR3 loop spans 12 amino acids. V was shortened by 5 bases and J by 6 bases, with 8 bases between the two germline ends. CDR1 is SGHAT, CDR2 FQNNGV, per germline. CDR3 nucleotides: TGTGCCAGCAGCCCGACTAGCAATGAGCAGTTCTTC. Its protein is CASSPTSNEQFF.

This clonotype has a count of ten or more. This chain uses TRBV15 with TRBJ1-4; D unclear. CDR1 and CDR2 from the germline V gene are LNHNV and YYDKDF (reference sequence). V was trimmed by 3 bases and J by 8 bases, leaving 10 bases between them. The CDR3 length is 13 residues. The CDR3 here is CATSRFGGEKLFF. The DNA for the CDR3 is TGTGCCACCAGCAGGTTTGGTGGGGAAAAACTGTTTTTT.

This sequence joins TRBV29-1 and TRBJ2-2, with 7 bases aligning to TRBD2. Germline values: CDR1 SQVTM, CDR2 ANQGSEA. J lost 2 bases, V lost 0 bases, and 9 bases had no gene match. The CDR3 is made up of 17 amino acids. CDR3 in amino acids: CSVEEGSGELNTGELFF. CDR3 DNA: TGCAGCGTTGAAGAAGGAAGCGGGGAGCTTAACACCGGGGAGCTGTTTTTT.

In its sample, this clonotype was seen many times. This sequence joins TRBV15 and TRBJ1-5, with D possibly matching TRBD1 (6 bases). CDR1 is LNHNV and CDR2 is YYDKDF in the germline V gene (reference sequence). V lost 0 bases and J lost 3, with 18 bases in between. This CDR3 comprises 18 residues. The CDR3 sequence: CATSRDTFRTAANQPQHF. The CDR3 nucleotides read TGTGCCACCAGCAGAGATACATTTCGGACAGCCGCCAATCAGCCCCAGCATTTT.

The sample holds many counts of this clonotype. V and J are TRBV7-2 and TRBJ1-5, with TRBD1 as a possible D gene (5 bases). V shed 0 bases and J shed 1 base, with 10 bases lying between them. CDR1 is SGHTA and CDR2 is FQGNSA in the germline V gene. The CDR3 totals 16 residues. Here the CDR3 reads CASSLAQGRSNQPQHF. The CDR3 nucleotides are TGTGCCAGCAGCTTAGCGCAGGGACGGAGCAATCAGCCCCAGCATTTT.